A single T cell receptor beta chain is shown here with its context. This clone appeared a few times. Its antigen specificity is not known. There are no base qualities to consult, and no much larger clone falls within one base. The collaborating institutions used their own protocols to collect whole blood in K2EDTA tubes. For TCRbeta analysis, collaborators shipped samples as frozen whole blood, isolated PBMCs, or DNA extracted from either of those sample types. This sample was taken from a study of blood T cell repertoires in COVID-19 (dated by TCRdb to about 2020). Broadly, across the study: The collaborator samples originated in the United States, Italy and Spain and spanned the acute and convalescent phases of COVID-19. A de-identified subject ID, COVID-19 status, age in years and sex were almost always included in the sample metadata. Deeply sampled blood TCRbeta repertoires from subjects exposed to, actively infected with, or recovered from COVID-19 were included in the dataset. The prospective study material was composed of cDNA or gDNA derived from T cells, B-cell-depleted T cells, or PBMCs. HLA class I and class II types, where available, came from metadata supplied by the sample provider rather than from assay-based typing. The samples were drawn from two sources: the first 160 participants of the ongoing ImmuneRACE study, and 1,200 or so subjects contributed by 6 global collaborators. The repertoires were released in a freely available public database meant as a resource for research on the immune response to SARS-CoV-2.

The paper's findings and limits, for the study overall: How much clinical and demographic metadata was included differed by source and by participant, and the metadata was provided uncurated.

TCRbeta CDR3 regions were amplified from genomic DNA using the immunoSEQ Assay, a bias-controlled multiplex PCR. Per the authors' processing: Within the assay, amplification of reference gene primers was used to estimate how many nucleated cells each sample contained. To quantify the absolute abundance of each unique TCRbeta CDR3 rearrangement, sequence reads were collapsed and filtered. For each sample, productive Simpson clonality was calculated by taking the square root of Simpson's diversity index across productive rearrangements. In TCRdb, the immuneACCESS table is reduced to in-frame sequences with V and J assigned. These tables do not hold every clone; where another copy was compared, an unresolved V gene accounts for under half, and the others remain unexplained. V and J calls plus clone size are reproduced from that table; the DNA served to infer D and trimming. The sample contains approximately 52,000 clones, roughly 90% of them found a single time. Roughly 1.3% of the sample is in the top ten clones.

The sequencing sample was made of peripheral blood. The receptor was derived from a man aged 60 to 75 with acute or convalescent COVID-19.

The CDR3 corresponds to CASSLVVGAGTQYF. The DNA reads TGTGCCAGCAGCTTGGTAGTGGGAGCGGGGACCCAGTACTTC. The sequence links TRBV5-5 to TRBJ2-5; the D gene is perhaps TRBD2, from 6 matching bases. V sheds 0 bases and J sheds 7 bases, leaving 13 bases between their ends. The germline V gene encodes CDR1 SGHKS and CDR2 YYEKEE (reference sequence). The CDR3 runs 14 amino acids, cysteine and phenylalanine included. Only the CDR3 part of the read is kept: 42 bases, read in frame from the first base.